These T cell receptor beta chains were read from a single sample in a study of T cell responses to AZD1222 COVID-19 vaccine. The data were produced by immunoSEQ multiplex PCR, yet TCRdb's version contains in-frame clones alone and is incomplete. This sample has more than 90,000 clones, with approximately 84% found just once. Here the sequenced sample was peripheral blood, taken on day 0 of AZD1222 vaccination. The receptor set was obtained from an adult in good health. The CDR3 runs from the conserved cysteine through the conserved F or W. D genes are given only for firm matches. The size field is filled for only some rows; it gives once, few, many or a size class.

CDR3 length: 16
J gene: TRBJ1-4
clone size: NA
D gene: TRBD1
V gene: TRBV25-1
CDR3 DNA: TGTGCCAGCAGTGATCGTCGCAGGGGGCGCAGGGAAAAACTGTTTTTT
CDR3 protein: CASSDRRRGRREKLFF

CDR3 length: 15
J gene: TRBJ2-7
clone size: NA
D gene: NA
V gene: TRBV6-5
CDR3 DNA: TGTGCCAGCAGTTACCGGACCGACCCCATTTACGAGCAGTACTTC
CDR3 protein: CASSYRTDPIYEQYF

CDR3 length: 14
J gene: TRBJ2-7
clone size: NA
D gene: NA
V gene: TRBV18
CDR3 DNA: TGTGCCAGCTCACCATTTTCAGGGGCTGGGGAGCAGTACTTC
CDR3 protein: CASSPFSGAGEQYF

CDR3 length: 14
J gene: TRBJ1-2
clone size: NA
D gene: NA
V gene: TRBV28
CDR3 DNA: TGTGCCAGCAGCGCGGTGGTAAGCAGCTATGGCTACACCTTC
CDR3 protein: CASSAVVSSYGYTF

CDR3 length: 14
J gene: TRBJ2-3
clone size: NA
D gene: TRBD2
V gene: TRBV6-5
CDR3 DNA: TGTGCCAGCAGTTACGGGACTAACACAGATACGCAGTATTTT
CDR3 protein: CASSYGTNTDTQYF

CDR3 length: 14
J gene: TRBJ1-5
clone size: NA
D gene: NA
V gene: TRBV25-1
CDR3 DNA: TGTGCCAGCAGTGCGGACGGCTTGAATCAGCCCCAGCATTTT
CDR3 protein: CASSADGLNQPQHF

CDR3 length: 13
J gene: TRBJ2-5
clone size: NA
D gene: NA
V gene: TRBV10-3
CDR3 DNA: TGTGCCATCAGTGAGGCAGGAGGAGAGACCCAGTACTTC
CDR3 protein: CAISEAGGETQYF

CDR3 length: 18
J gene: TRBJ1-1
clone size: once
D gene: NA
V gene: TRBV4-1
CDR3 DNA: TGCGCCAGCAGCCAAGACCCTATTGGACTTTCTCTGAACACTGAAGCTTTCTTT
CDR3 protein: CASSQDPIGLSLNTEAFF

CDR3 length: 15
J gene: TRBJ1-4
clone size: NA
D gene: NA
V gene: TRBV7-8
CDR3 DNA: TGTGCCAGCAGCCGGGCCAGGCCCGGGAATGAAAAACTGTTTTTT
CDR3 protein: CASSRARPGNEKLFF

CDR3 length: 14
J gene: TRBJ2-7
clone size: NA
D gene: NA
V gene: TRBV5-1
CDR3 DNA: TGCGCCAGCAGCTACTCGGGGGTGGCCTACGAGCAGTACTTC
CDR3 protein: CASSYSGVAYEQYF

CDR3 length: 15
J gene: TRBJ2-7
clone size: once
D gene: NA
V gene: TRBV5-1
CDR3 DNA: TGCGCCAGCAGCTACGGGGAGGTTCCCTCCTACGAGCAGTACTTC
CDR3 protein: CASSYGEVPSYEQYF

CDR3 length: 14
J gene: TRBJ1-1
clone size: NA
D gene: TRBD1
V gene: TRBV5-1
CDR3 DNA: TGCGCCAGCAGCCCGGGACAGGGGGAGACTGAAGCTTTCTTT
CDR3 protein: CASSPGQGETEAFF

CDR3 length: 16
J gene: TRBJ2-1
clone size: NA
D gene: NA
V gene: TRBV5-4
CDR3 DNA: TGTGCCAGCAGCCCCGGGAGCCCGAGCTCCTACAATGAGCAGTTCTTC
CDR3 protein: CASSPGSPSSYNEQFF

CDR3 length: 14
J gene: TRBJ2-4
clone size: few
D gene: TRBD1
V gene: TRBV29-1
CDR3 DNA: TGCAGCGTTGTCCCGGGACAGGGGGGAAACATTCAGTACTTC
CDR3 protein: CSVVPGQGGNIQYF

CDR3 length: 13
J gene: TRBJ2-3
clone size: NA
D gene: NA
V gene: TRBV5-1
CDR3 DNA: TGCGCCAGCAGCTTGGGGGAGGTAGATACGCAGTATTTT
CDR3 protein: CASSLGEVDTQYF

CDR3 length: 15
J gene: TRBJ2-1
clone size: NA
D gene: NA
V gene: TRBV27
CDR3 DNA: TGTGCCAGCAGTTTATCTAGCGGACCCTACAATGAGCAGTTCTTC
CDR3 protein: CASSLSSGPYNEQFF

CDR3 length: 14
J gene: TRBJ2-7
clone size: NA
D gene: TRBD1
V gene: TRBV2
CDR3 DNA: TGTGCCAGCAGTGAAAGAGAGGGGGCTGACGAGCAGTACTTC
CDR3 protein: CASSEREGADEQYF

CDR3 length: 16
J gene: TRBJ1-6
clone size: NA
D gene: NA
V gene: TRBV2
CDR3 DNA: TGTGCCAGCAGAGACCGTGCGAGCTCCTATAATTCACCCCTCCACTTT
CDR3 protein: CASRDRASSYNSPLHF

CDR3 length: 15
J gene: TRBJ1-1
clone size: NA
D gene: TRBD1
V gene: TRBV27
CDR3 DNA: TGTGCCAGCAGTTCCTACAGGGGGCCGAACACTGAAGCTTTCTTT
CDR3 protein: CASSSYRGPNTEAFF

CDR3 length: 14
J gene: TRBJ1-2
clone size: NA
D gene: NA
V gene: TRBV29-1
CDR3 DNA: TGCAGCGTTTTAAGGCAGTCCTTTAACTATGGCTACACCTTC
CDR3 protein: CSVLRQSFNYGYTF

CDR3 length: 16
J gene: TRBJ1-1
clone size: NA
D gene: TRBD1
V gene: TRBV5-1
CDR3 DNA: TGCGCCAGCAGCTGGGACCTGGGACAGTGGAACACTGAAGCTTTCTTT
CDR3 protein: CASSWDLGQWNTEAFF

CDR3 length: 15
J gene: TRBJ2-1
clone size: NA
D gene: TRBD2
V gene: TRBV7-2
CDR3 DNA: TGTGCCAGCACCCTAGCGGGAGGGCCCTACAATGAGCAGTTCTTC
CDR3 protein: CASTLAGGPYNEQFF

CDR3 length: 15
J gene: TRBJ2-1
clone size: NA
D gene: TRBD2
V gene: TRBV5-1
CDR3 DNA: TGCGCCAGCAGTTTAGGACTAGCGGGACACAATGAGCAGTTCTTC
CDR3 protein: CASSLGLAGHNEQFF

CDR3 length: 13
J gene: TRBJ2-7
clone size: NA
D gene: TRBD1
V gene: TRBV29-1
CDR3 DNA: TGCAGCGTTAGCCAGGGACAGCGCTACGAGCAGTACTTC
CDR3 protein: CSVSQGQRYEQYF

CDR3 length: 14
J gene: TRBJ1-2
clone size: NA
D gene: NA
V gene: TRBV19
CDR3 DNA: TGTGCCAGTAGTATTGGCAGGGGCAACTATGGCTACACCTTC
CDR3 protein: CASSIGRGNYGYTF

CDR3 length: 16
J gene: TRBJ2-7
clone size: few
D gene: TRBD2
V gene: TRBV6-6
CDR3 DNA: TGTGCCAGCAGTGCCCTCTTAGCGGGAGTGGGTGGAGAGCAGTACTTC
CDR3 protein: CASSALLAGVGGEQYF

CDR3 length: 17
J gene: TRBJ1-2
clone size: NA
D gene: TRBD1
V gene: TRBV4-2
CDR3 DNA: TGTGCCAGCAGCCAAAGTCTCGGACAGGGGGAAACCTATGGCTACACCTTC
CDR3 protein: CASSQSLGQGETYGYTF

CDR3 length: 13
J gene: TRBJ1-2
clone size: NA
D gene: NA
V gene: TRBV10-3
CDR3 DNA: TGTGCCATCAGTGAGACGGGAAGTTTAGGCTACACCTTC
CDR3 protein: CAISETGSLGYTF

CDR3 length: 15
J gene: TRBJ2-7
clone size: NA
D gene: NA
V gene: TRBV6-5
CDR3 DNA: TGTGCCAGCAGGCTGACAGGTCTGAGCTCCTACGAGCAGTACTTC
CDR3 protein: CASRLTGLSSYEQYF

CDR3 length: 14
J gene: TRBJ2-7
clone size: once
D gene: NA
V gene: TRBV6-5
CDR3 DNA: TGTGCCAGCAGTTACTCGAATGATTTGGGGGAGCAGTACTTC
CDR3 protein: CASSYSNDLGEQYF

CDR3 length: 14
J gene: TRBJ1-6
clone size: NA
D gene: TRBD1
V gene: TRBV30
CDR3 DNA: TGTGCCTTAACTTGGACAGGGGGCCAATCACCCCTCCACTTT
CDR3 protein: CALTWTGGQSPLHF

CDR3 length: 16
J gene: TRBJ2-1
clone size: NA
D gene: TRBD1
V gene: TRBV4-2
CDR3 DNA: TGTGCCAGCAGCCCCCACCTCGGACAGGGTCGCAATGAGCAGTTCTTC
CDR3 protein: CASSPHLGQGRNEQFF

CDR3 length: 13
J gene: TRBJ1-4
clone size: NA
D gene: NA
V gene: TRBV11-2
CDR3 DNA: TGTGCCAGCAGCTTAGGCTACAATGAAAAACTGTTTTTT
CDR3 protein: CASSLGYNEKLFF

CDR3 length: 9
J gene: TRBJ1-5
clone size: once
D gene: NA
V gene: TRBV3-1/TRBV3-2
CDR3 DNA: TGTGCCAGCAGCCACACCCAGCATTTT
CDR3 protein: CASSHTQHF

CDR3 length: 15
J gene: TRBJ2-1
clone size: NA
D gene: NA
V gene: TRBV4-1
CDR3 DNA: TGCGCCAGCAGCCAATGGAGGGAGGCCTACAATGAGCAGTTCTTC
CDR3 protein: CASSQWREAYNEQFF

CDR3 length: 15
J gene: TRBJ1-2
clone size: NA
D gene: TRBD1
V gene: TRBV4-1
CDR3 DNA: TGCGCCAGCAGCCCAGCGGACAGGGTAGGTCGCGGCTACACCTTC
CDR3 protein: CASSPADRVGRGYTF

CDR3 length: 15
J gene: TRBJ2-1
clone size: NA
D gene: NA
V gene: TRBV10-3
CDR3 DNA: TGTGCCATCAGTGAGTCGCCCCGATCAACAAAGGGGCAGTTCTTC
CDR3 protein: CAISESPRSTKGQFF

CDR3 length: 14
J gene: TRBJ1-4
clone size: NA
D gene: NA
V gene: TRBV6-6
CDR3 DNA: TGTGCCAGCAGGTCACACGCAACTAATGAAAAACTGTTTTTT
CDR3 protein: CASRSHATNEKLFF

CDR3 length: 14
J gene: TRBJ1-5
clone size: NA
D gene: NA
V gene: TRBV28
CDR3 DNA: TGTGCCAGCTGCGATATTCAGCTCAATCAGCCCCAGCATTTT
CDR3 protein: CASCDIQLNQPQHF

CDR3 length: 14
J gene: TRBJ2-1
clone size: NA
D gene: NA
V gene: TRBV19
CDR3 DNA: TGTGCCAGTAAGCCCCCGGGGCCCTACAATGAGCAGTTCTTC
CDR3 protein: CASKPPGPYNEQFF

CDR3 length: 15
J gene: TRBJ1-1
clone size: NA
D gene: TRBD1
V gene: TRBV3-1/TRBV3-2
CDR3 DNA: TGTGCCAGCAGCCAAGGGACAGGCTCTGGCACTGAAGCTTTCTTT
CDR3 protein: CASSQGTGSGTEAFF

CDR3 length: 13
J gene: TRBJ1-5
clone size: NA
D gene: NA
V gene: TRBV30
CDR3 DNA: TGTGCCTGGAGTGGGACAGACAGTCAGCCCCAGCATTTT
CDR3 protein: CAWSGTDSQPQHF

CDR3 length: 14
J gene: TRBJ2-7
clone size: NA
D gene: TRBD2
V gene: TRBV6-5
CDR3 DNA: TGTGCCAGCAGGTCCGCGGGAGTCTTATATGAGCAGTACTTC
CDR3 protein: CASRSAGVLYEQYF

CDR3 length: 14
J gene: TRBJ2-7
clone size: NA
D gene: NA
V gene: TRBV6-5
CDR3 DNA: TGTGCCAGCACCCCGGGACACGGTCCCTACGAGCAGTACTTC
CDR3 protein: CASTPGHGPYEQYF

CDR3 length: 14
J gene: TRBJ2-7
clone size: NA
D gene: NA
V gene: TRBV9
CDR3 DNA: TGTGCCAGCAGCGTAGGACATAGCTCCTACGAGCAGTACTTC
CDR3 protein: CASSVGHSSYEQYF

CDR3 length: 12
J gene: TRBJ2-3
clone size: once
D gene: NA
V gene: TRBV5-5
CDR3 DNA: TGTGCCAGCAGCTTGTCACTACATACGCAGTATTTT
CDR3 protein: CASSLSLHTQYF

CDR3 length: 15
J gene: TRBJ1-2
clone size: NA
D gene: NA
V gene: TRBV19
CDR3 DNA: TGTGCCAGTAGTATTCGGTCGGCAGGGGATGGGGGCTACACCTTC
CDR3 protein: CASSIRSAGDGGYTF

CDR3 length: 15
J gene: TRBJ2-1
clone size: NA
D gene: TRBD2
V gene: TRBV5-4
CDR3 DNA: TGTGCCAGCAACCGCGGGACTAGCGGCTACAATGAGCAGTTCTTC
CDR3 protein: CASNRGTSGYNEQFF

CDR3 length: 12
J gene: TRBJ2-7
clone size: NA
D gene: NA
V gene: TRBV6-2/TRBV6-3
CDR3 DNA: TGTGCCAGCAGTTACGGCCAGCGGGTGCAGTACTTC
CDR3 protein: CASSYGQRVQYF

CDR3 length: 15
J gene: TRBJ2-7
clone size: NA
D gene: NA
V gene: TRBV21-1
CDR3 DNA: TGTGCCAGCACCCCGGGACAGGGCAAGGGCTACGAGCAGTACTTC
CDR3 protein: CASTPGQGKGYEQYF

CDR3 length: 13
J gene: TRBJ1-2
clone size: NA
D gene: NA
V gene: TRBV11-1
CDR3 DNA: TGTGCCAGCAGCTTAGCGTCGGTACCTGGCTACACCTTC
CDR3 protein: CASSLASVPGYTF

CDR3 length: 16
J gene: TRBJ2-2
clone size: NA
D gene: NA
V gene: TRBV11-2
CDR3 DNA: TGTGCCAGCAGCAGAAGGGCGTCTAGTGGTTCCGGGGAGCTGTTTTTT
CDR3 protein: CASSRRASSGSGELFF

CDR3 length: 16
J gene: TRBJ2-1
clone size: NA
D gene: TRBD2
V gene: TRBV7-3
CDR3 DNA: TGTGCCAGCAGCGTGACTAGCGGGACCTTATACAATGAGCAGTTCTTC
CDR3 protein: CASSVTSGTLYNEQFF

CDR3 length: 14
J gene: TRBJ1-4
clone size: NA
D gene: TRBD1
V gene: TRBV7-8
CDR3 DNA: TGTGCCAGCAGCTCAAGGGGGCAGGTTGAAAAACTGTTTTTT
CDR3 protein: CASSSRGQVEKLFF

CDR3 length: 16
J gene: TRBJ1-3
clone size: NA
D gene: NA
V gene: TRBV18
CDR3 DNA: TGTGCCAGCTCACCATCACAGTTAGACTCTGGAAACACCATATATTTT
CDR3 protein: CASSPSQLDSGNTIYF

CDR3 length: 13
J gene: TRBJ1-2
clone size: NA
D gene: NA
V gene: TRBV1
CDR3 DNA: TGCACCAGCAGCCAAGGGACAGTCGATGGCTACACCTTC
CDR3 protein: CTSSQGTVDGYTF

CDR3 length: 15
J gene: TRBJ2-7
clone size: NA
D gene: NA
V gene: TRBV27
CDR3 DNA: TGTGCCAGCAGTGTCCTAGGGGCGGGACACTACGAGCAGTACTTC
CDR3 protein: CASSVLGAGHYEQYF

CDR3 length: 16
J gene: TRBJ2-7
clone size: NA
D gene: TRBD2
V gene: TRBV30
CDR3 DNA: TGTGCCTGGAGTGGGGGACTAGCGGGCAACTCCTACGAGCAGTACTTC
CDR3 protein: CAWSGGLAGNSYEQYF

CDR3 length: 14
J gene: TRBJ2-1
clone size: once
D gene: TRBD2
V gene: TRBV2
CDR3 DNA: TGTGCCAGCAGTGGGCTAGCGGGAGTCAATGAGCAGTTCTTC
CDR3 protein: CASSGLAGVNEQFF

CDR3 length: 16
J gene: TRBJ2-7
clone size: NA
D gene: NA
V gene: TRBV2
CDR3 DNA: TGTGCCAGCAGTGAAGCTGGGACGTCTTTGGCGTACGAGCAGTACTTC
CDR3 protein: CASSEAGTSLAYEQYF